Below, 21 T cell receptor beta chains from the same sample are listed, as sequenced in a study of CD4 T cells in relation to SARS-CoV-2 and coronaviruses listed by TCRdb under 2021. Receptors were amplified or captured by the immunoSEQ multiplex PCR assay. TCRdb limited this immuneACCESS table to in-frame rearrangements with V and J called. A share of clones is missing; checked studies link under half to unresolved V genes, and the rest is unexplained. The sample has approximately 50,000 clones on record, about 91% of them singletons. The ten largest clones take up roughly 0.37% of the sample. The sample comprised naive CD4+ T cells from PBMCs. The meaning of the sample's cell subset or site label: naive CD4+ T cells isolated by negative enrichment. The receptors here all came from an adult with COVID-19.

The CDR3 is CASSSNRGRTEAFF. The CDR3 DNA is TGTGCCAGCAGCTCCAACAGGGGGCGTACTGAAGCTTTCTTT. The rearrangement uses TRBV7-9 and TRBJ1-1, with 9 bases lining up with TRBD1. Trimming at V came to 4 bases and at J to 5 bases, leaving 5 bases not matched to a gene. The CDR3 runs to 14 residues. Looked up from germline, CDR1 is SEHNR and CDR2 is FQNEAQ (reference sequence).

The sample holds one count of this clone. The chain links TRBV20-1 to TRBJ1-6; D call uncertain. This CDR3 spans 15 amino acids. V lost 3 bases to trimming and J lost 0 bases, with 9 bases between them. Germline assignment: CDR1 DFQATT and CDR2 SNEGSKA (reference sequence). Here the CDR3 reads CSASRLSSYNSPLHF. The CDR3 nucleotides are TGCAGTGCTAGTCGGCTAAGCTCCTATAATTCACCCCTCCACTTT.

The CDR3 reads CSVARGSTEAFF. The CDR3 DNA reads TGCAGCGTCGCAAGGGGGTCCACTGAAGCTTTCTTT. V and J are TRBV29-1 and TRBJ1-1, with D possibly TRBD1 on 6 matching bases. V lost 6 bases and J lost 4, with 12 bases in between. CDR3 length: 12 amino acids. The V gene's germline CDR1 is SQVTM and CDR2 ANQGSEA.

This sequence joins TRBV28 and TRBJ1-3, with a tentative D call TRBD1 (5 bases). The ends were cut back, 2 bases at V and 4 bases at J, with 12 bases in the middle. Germline values: CDR1 MDHEN, CDR2 SYDVKM. CDR3 length: 15 residues. CDR3: CASSLGGSRGNTIYF. The CDR3 DNA sequence: TGTGCCAGCAGTTTAGGGGGTTCGAGGGGAAACACCATATATTTT.

This clone came up a few times. The rearrangement links TRBV6-4 to TRBJ2-2, with 7 bases identical to TRBD1. The germline gives CDR1 MRHNA, CDR2 SNTAGT. J gave up 7 bases and V 3 bases, and 5 bases lay outside the gene matches. This CDR3 has 14 amino acids. The CDR3 loop is CASSDGTDSGELFF. The CDR3 region has the DNA TGTGCCAGCAGTGATGGGACAGACAGCGGGGAGCTGTTTTTT.

DNA for the CDR3: TGTGCCAGCAGCCAGGACAGATCCTACGAGCAGTACTTC. Its translation is CASSQDRSYEQYF. The chain has TRBV7-9 and TRBJ2-7; D possibly corresponds to TRBD1 (6 bases). The CDR3 has 13 residues. The germline V gene has CDR1 SEHNR and CDR2 FQNEAQ (reference sequence). V shed 5 bases and J shed 1 base, with 9 bases lying between them.

The chain uses TRBV3-1 (or the pseudogene TRBV3-2) and TRBJ2-3, with no clear D. Deletions cut 1 base from V and 6 bases from J, with 17 bases between. Germline CDR1 LGHDT, CDR2 YNNKEL (reference sequence). This CDR3 is 16 amino acids long. The CDR3 DNA is TGTGCCAGCAGCCAAGTTGCGGTAAAGGGTTATGATACGCAGTATTTT. Its translation is CASSQVAVKGYDTQYF.

J is TRBJ2-7 and V is TRBV5-5; D is possibly TRBD1 (5 bases). Per germline, CDR1 SGHKS and CDR2 YYEKEE (reference sequence). The ends were cut back, 5 bases at V and 0 bases at J, with 9 bases in the middle. This CDR3 spans 13 amino acids. The CDR3 is CASSSTGSYEQYF. The CDR3 DNA is TGTGCCAGCAGTTCCACAGGCTCCTACGAGCAGTACTTC.

The CDR3 region has the DNA TGTGCCAGCAGCTTGGTTCCGAGCTCCTACAATGAGCAGTTCTTC. It yields the protein CASSLVPSSYNEQFF. The V call is TRBV7-3, the J call TRBJ2-1; D is uncertain. The CDR3 spans 15 residues. Germline V lookup: CDR1 SGHTA, CDR2 FQGTGA. The V and J ends lost 3 bases and 0 bases respectively, with 9 bases between them.

The rearrangement joins TRBV15 to TRBJ2-7, with D possibly called TRBD1 or TRBD2 (6 bases each). Germline CDR1 is LNHNV and CDR2 is YYDKDF (reference sequence). V lost 1 base, J lost 6 bases, and 16 bases lay in between. This CDR3 is built from 15 residues. In DNA form, the CDR3 reads TGTGCCACCAGCAGAGGATGGGACGAGGGGGGCGAGCAGTACTTC. The encoded protein is CATSRGWDEGGEQYF.

CDR3 loop: CASSLGELAGAGETQYF. CDR3 DNA sequence: TGCGCCAGCAGCCTGGGAGAACTAGCGGGAGCGGGAGAGACCCAGTACTTC. V usage is TRBV5-1 and J usage is TRBJ2-5, with TRBD2 matching over 11 bases. The junction had 12 bases not matched to a gene; V was cut back by 4 bases and J by 4 bases. The CDR3 runs to 17 residues. The germline V gene has CDR1 SGHRS and CDR2 YFSETQ.

The chain links TRBV19 to TRBJ2-2; D is unclear. The CDR3 has 11 residues. Germline V gene sequence: CDR1 LNHDA, CDR2 SQIVND (reference sequence). Trimming shortened V by 3 bases and J by 6 bases, and 2 bases separated the two germline ends. The CDR3 loop reads CASSMAGELFF. The CDR3 DNA reads TGTGCCAGTAGTATGGCCGGGGAGCTGTTTTTT.

The chain combines TRBV5-1 with TRBJ1-6; no firm D call. The CDR3 spans 14 residues. CDR1 and CDR2 (germline): SGHRS, YFSETQ. V was pared by 1 base and J by 5 bases, with 7 bases between. DNA for the CDR3: TGCGCCAGCAGCTTGAACGGGAATAATTCACCCCTCCACTTT. Protein sequence: CASSLNGNNSPLHF.

This clone came up once. The chain recombines TRBV30 with TRBJ2-3; TRBD2 aligns across 7 bases. V trimming: 3 bases; J trimming: 4 bases; junction bases outside the gene matches: 10. The CDR3 extends over 15 amino acids. Germline V gene lookup returns CDR1 GTSNPN and CDR2 SVGIG (reference sequence). CDR3 amino acids: CAWRIYGRFADTQYF. Here the CDR3 DNA reads TGTGCCTGGAGGATATACGGGAGGTTCGCAGATACGCAGTATTTT.

CDR3 in DNA: TGTGCCAGCAGCTTATGGGACAGGGTCACGAATGGCTACACCTTC. Its protein product is CASSLWDRVTNGYTF. The rearrangement links TRBV7-9 to TRBJ1-2; TRBD1 matches 9 bases. V lost 2 bases to trimming and J lost 6 bases; unmatched junction nucleotides: 7. CDR1 and CDR2 (germline): SEHNR, FQNEAQ (reference sequence). The CDR3 length is 15 residues.

V and J are TRBV9 and TRBJ2-1; D not certain. V was trimmed by 4 bases and J by 1 base, leaving 12 bases between them. Germline assignment: CDR1 SGDLS and CDR2 YYNGEE. This CDR3 spans 15 amino acids. The CDR3 protein is CASSPRLVSYNEQFF. CDR3 coding DNA: TGTGCCAGCAGCCCTCGGCTAGTGTCCTACAATGAGCAGTTCTTC.

This sequence joins TRBV5-6 and TRBJ1-5; D unresolved. V was cut by 5 bases and J by 3 bases, with 21 bases left in between. Germline CDR1 SGHDT, CDR2 YYEEEE. The CDR3 extends over 17 amino acids. The CDR3 is CASSRASRRGFNQPQHF. CDR3 in DNA: TGTGCCAGCAGTCGAGCCAGCCGCCGGGGTTTCAATCAGCCCCAGCATTTT.

This chain uses TRBV7-9 with TRBJ2-7; 14 nucleotides match TRBD2. Trimming cost V 6 bases and J 5 bases; bases outside gene matches: 6. The CDR3 has 15 amino acids. Germline V gene lookup returns CDR1 SEHNR and CDR2 FQNEAQ (reference sequence). CDR3 sequence reads: CASRRGGLAGDEQYF. Written as DNA, the CDR3 is TGTGCCAGCAGAAGAGGGGGACTAGCGGGAGACGAGCAGTACTTC.

V gene TRBV28 combines with J gene TRBJ2-1, with D uncertain. Germline CDR1 is MDHEN and CDR2 is SYDVKM. The V and J ends lost 2 bases and 6 bases respectively, with 5 bases between them. The CDR3 totals 12 residues. CDR3 in amino acids: CASSLMTNEQFF. The CDR3 DNA is TGTGCCAGCAGTTTAATGACCAATGAGCAGTTCTTC.

The V gene is TRBV30, the J gene TRBJ2-5; maybe TRBD2 (6 bases). CDR3 size: 12 residues. V lost 8 bases to trimming and J lost 4 bases, with 14 bases between them. The germline V gene encodes CDR1 GTSNPN and CDR2 SVGIG (reference sequence). CDR3 in amino acids: CAAGTPRETQYF. DNA of the CDR3: TGTGCCGCGGGGACTCCGCGAGAGACCCAGTACTTC.

The chain uses TRBV2 and TRBJ1-5; a weak D match, TRBD1 (5 bases). The V gene's germline CDR1 is SNHLY and CDR2 FYNNEI. The CDR3 extends over 13 amino acids. V gave up 5 bases and J gave up 4 bases, with 9 bases separating them. CDR3 nucleotides: TGTGCCAGCAGTTTGACAGCAAATCAGCCCCAGCATTTT. Translation gives CASSLTANQPQHF.